The table lists the clone carrying this T cell receptor (beta chain) with a few counts. This sample is part of a study of cytomegalovirus exposure and HLA in healthy donors. Turning to the study itself: Earlier findings included some 120 million unique TCR beta sequences obtained from about 179 million T cells.

From germline, CDR1 is MNHNS and CDR2 SASEGT. V gave up 5 bases and J gave up 7 bases, with 15 bases separating them. The CDR3 runs 15 residues. The PCR employed 60 Vbeta primers together with 13 Jbeta primers. Using immunoSEQ multiplex PCR, the repertoire was profiled, and TCRdb retains in-frame clones only, with some absent. The table records approximately 220,000 clones, around 79% of them present only once. The specimen was PBMCs. The sequence came from a man aged 18 to 35 in good health and CMV-seronegative. The rearrangement joins TRBV6-1 to TRBJ1-6; D remains unclear. This CDR3 is CASSSLESTNSPLHF. The DNA of the CDR3 is TGTGCCAGCAGTTCGTTAGAGAGTACGAATTCACCCCTCCACTTT.